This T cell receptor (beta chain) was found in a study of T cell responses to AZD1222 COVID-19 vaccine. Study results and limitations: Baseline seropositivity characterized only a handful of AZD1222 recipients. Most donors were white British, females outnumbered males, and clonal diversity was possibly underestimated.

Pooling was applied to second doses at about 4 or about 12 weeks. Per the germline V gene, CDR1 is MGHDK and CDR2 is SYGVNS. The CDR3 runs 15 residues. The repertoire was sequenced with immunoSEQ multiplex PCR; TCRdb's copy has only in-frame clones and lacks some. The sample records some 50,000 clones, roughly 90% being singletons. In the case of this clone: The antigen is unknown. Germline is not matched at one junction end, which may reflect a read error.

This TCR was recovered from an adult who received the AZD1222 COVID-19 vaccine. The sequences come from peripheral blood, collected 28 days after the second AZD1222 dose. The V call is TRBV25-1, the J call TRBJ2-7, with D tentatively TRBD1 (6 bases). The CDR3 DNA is TGTGCCGGCAGTGAATTAGAGGGGGAGTCCTACGAGCAGTACTTC. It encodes CAGSELEGESYEQYF.